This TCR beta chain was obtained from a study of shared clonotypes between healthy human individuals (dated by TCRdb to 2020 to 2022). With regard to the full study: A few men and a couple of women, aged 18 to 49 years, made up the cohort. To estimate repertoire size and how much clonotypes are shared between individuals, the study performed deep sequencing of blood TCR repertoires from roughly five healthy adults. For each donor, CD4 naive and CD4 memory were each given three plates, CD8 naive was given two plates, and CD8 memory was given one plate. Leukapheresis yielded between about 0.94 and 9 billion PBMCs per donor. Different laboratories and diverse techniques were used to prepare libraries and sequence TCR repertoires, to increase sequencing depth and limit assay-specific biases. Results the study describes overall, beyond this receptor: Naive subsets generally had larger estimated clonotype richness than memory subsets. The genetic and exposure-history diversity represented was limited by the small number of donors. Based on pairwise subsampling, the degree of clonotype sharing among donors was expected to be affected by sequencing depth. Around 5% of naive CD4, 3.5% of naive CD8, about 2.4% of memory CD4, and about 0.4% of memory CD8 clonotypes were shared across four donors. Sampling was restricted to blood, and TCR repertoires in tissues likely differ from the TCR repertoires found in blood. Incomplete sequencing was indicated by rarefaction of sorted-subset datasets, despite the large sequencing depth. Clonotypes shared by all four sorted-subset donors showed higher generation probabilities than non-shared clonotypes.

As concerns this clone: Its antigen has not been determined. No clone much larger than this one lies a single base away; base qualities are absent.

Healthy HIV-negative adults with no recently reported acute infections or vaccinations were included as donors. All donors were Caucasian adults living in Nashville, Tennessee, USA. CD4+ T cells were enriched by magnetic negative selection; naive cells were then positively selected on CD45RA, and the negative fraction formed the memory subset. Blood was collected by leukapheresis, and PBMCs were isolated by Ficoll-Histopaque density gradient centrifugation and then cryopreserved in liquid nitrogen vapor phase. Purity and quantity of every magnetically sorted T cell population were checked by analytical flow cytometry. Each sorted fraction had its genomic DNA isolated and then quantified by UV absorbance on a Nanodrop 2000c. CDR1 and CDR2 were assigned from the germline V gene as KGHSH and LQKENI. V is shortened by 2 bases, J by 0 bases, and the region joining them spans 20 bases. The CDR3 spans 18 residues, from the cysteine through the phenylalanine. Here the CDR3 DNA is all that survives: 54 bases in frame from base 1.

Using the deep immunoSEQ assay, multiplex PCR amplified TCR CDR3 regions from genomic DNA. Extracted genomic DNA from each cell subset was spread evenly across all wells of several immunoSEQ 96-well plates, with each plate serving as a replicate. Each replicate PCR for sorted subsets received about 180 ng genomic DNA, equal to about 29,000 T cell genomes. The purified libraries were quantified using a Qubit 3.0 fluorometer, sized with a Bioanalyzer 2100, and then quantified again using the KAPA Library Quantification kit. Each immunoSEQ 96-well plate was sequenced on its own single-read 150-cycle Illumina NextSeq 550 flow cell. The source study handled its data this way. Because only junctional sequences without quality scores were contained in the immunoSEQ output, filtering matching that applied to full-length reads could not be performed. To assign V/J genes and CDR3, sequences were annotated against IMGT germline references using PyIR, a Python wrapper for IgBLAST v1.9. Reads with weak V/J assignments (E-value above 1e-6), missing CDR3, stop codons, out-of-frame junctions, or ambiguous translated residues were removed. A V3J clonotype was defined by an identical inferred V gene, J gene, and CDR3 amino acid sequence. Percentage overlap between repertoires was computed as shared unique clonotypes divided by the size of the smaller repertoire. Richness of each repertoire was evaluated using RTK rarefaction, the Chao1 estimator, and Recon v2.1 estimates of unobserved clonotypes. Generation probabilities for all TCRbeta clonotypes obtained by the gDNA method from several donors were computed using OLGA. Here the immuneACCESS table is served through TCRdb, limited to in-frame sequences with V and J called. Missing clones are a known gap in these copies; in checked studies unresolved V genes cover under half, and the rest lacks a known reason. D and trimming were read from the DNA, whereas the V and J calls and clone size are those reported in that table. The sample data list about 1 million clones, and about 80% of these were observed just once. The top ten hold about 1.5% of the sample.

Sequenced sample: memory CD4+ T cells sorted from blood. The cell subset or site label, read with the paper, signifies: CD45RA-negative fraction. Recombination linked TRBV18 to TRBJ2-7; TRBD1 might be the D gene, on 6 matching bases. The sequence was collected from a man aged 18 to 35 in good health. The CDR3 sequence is CASSPRSGSGEYSYEQYF. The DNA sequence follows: TGTGCCAGCTCACCAAGGTCGGGGTCAGGGGAATACTCCTACGAGCAGTACTTC.